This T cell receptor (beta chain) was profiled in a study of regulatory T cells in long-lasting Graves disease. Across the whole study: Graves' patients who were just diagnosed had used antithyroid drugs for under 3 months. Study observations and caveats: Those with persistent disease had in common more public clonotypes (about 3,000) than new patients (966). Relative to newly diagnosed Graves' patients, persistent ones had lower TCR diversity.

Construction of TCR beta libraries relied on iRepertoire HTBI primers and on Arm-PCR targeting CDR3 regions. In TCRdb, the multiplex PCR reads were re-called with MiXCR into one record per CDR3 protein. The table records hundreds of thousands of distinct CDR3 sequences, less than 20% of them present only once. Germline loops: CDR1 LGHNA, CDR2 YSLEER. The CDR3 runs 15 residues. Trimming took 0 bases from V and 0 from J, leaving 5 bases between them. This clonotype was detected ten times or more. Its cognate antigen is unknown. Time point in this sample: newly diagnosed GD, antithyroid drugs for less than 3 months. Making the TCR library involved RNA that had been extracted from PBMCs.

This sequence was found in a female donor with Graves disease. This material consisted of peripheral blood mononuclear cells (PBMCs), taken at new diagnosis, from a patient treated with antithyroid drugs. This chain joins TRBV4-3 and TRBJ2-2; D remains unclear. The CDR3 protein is CASSQDGPNTGELFF. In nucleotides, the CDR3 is TGCGCCAGCAGCCAAGATGGCCCGAACACCGGGGAGCTGTTTTTT.